Each of the 7 T cell receptor beta chains below was sequenced from the same sample in a study of cytomegalovirus exposure and HLA in healthy donors (TCRdb year 2017). The library was made by the immunoSEQ multiplex PCR assay. For the multiplex PCR, a mixture combining 60 forward primers for TCR Vbeta segments and 13 reverse primers for TCR Jbeta segments was used. Not all clones reach the TCRdb copy of this immuneACCESS table, which keeps in-frame sequences only. Checked studies attribute under half of the gap to unresolved V genes and leave the rest unexplained. The sample has under 200,000 clones on record, 55% to 65% of them singletons. Together, the top ten hold 2.5% to 3% of the sample. Sequencing input: PBMCs. These receptors were obtained from a man in his forties or fifties in good health and CMV-seronegative.

This chain links TRBV5-6 with TRBJ2-5; TRBD2 agrees at 11 bases. The germline V gene has CDR1 SGHDT and CDR2 YYEEEE. The V segment lost 2 bases and the J segment 3 bases; nucleotides outside the gene matches: 9. This CDR3 is 17 amino acids long. CDR3 protein: CASSFGTSGEPKETQYF. The CDR3 region has the DNA TGTGCCAGCAGCTTCGGGACTAGCGGAGAGCCAAAAGAGACCCAGTACTTC. Complete variable domain (other parts from reference TRBV5-6 and TRBJ2-5): DAGVTQSPTHLIKTRGQQVTLRCSPKSGHDTVSWYQQALGQGPQFIFQYYEEEERQRGNFPDRFSGHQFPNYSSELNVNALLLGDSALYLCASSFGTSGEPKETQYFGPGTRLLVL.

The rearrangement joins TRBV10-3 to TRBJ2-7, with 16 bases identical to TRBD2. With V trimmed by 7 bases and J by 7 bases, 7 bases remained unmatched. The germline gives CDR1 ENHRY, CDR2 SYGVKD. The CDR3 covers 15 residues. CDR3 coding DNA: TGTGCCATCACCCGGGGACTAGCGGGAGGGCTTGAGCAGTACTTC. Translation: CAITRGLAGGLEQYF.

The table lists this clone with a few counts. The chain employs TRBV5-8 and TRBJ2-5; 9 nucleotides align to TRBD1. Per germline, CDR1 SGHTS and CDR2 YDEGEE. The CDR3 has 13 amino acids. V lost 7 bases and J lost 5; bases outside the gene matches: 6. Written as DNA, the CDR3 is TGTGCCAGCCAAAGGGACAGGGTCGAGACCCAGTACTTC. Encoded protein: CASQRDRVETQYF.

Concerning this clone: Its ends do not fully match the called genes, so a read error is possible. The rearrangement links TRBV20-1 to TRBJ1-2; D gene unclear. The CDR3 runs to 10 residues. Germline CDR1 and CDR2: DFQATT and SNEGSKA (reference sequence). CDR3 DNA sequence: TGCAGTGCCATGAACGTTAACGAGTACTTC. It is translated as CSAMNVNEYF.

The chain carries TRBV2 and TRBJ2-1; tentatively, D is TRBD2 (5 bases). The germline V and J ends were trimmed by 8 bases and 4 bases, with 12 bases remaining between them. The CDR3 has 13 residues. CDR1 is SNHLY and CDR2 is FYNNEI in the germline V gene. The CDR3 region is CASDATTYNEQFF. DNA of the CDR3: TGTGCCAGCGACGCGACTACTTACAATGAGCAGTTCTTC.

The chain links TRBV27 to TRBJ1-2, with 10 positions matching TRBD1. Losses at the gene ends were 6 bases for V and 7 bases for J; bases not matched to a gene: 5. This CDR3 is built from 13 residues. CDR1 and CDR2 from the germline V gene are MNHEY and SMNVEV (reference sequence). CDR3 sequence: CASSSTGGLGYTF. CDR3 DNA: TGTGCCAGCAGCTCGACAGGGGGCCTTGGCTACACCTTC.

The genes are TRBV19 and TRBJ1-2, with TRBD1 matching 11 bases. V gave up 7 bases and J gave up 2 bases; unmatched junction bases: 3. The germline CDR1 and CDR2 sequences are LNHDA and SQIVND (reference sequence). This CDR3 has 14 residues. The CDR3 nucleotides are TGTGCCAGTAAAAGGACAGGGGGCAACTATGGCTACACCTTC. Its translation is CASKRTGGNYGYTF.